These 27 T cell receptor beta chains share one sample of origin, sequenced in a study of blood T cells in healthy people across ages. The use of a sample-barcoded 5' primer and a J-beta primer mix characterized a second PCR of about 6 to 11 cycles. TCRdb reprocessed the 5' RACE reads via MiXCR and lists one record per CDR3 protein. The sample has some 1.1 million distinct CDR3 sequences; about two fifths are singletons. Material: blood. The receptors shown here come from a man aged 18 to 29 in good health.

This clonotype came up a few times. The V gene is TRBV7-9, the J gene TRBJ2-3; D call uncertain. There are 13 residues in the CDR3. Looked up from germline, CDR1 is SEHNR and CDR2 is FQNEAQ (reference sequence). With 4 bases removed from V and 11 bases from J, the gap between germline ends came to 16 bases. The CDR3: CASSSEPDMKQYF. The CDR3 bases are TGTGCCAGCAGCTCCGAACCCGACATGAAGCAGTATTTT.

The rearrangement links TRBV7-2 to TRBJ2-3, with 10 positions matching TRBD2. CDR1 is SGHTA, CDR2 FQGNSA, per germline. This CDR3 has 15 amino acids. J gave up 5 bases and V 5 bases, and 7 bases lay outside the gene matches. CDR3 sequence (DNA): TGTGCCAGCAGCATTACTAGCGGGGATGGAGATACGCAGTATTTT. This encodes CASSITSGDGDTQYF.

In the case of this clonotype: An end of the junction differs from the germline gene, which may be a read error. The chain joins TRBV12-3 or TRBV12-4 to TRBJ1-5; tentative D call: TRBD1 (5 bases). The CDR3 is 15 amino acids. Here the CDR3 DNA reads TGTGCCGGCAGGCCCAAGGACACCCTACAGGAGCCCCAGCATTTT. This gives the protein CAGRPKDTLQEPQHF.

Comment on this clonotype: At one end the junction does not follow the germline gene, possibly because of a read error. The rearrangement links TRBV20-1 to TRBJ2-1; no clear D. The V gene's germline CDR1 is DFQATT and CDR2 SNEGSKA (reference sequence). CDR3 length: 14 amino acids. CDR3: CSARNLGRMDERFF. The CDR3 DNA sequence: TGCAGTGCTAGAAATTTGGGCAGGATGGATGAGCGGTTCTTC.

The chain recombines TRBV15 with TRBJ1-1; possible D gene TRBD1, 5 bases. V was cut by 5 bases and J by 2 bases, with 15 bases left in between. Germline-derived CDR1 and CDR2 are LNHNV and YYDKDF (reference sequence). CDR3 length: 15 amino acids. CDR3 DNA sequence: TGTGCCACCAGCGCTAACAGGAATACTAACACTGAAGCTTTCTTT. This translates into CATSANRNTNTEAFF.

The gene calls are TRBV6-2 or TRBV6-3 and TRBJ2-1; D is perhaps TRBD2 (5 bases). Germline V lookup: CDR1 MNHEY, CDR2 SVGEGT. CDR3 length: 14 residues. Trimming stripped 10 bases from V and 7 bases from J, with 20 bases between. CDR3 in DNA: TGTGCCACCAACGACAACGGAGGATGGAATGAGCAGTTCTTC. Amino acid sequence: CATNDNGGWNEQFF.

This clonotype has only a few counts. This rearrangement joins TRBV12-5 to TRBJ2-3, with D possibly TRBD2 on 5 matching bases. Germline lookup yields CDR1 LGHNT and CDR2 FRNRAP. Trimming stripped 0 bases from V and 4 bases from J, with 26 bases between. This CDR3 comprises 20 residues. The CDR3 loop is CASGLVGVLDGQSRPDTQYF. For the CDR3, the DNA is TGTGCTAGTGGTTTGGTCGGGGTTCTGGACGGGCAGTCGCGCCCAGATACGCAGTATTTT.

This sequence joins TRBV6-6 and TRBJ1-4; D is undetermined. The length of the CDR3 is 15 residues. Germline CDR1 reads MNHNY; CDR2 reads SVGAGI (reference sequence). V gave up 5 bases and J gave up 1 base, with 11 bases separating them. DNA of the CDR3: TGTGCCAGCAGTAACGACGGAGGAACTAATGAAAAACTGTTTTTT. This sequence encodes CASSNDGGTNEKLFF.

This clonotype was seen more than once but under ten times. This chain links TRBV5-1 with TRBJ1-1; perhaps TRBD1 as D (6 bases). The CDR3 runs 14 residues. Germline CDR1 and CDR2: SGHRS and YFSETQ. The germline V and J ends were trimmed by 4 bases and 2 bases, with 12 bases remaining between them. The CDR3: CASSNQQGNTEAFF. The CDR3 bases are TGCGCCAGCAGCAACCAACAGGGAAACACTGAAGCTTTCTTT.

The genes are TRBV29-1 and TRBJ2-4; D gene unclear. V shed 1 base and J shed 7 bases, with 14 bases lying between them. This CDR3 region has 14 residues. Germline lookup yields CDR1 SQVTM and CDR2 ANQGSEA. The CDR3 region has the DNA TGCAGCGTTGAAGTGCTGGGCAGGCGCAACATTCAGTACTTC. Translating it yields CSVEVLGRRNIQYF.

The V gene is TRBV12-3 or TRBV12-4, the J gene TRBJ1-1; no firm D call. The V and J ends lost 4 bases and 2 bases respectively, with 14 bases between them. The CDR3 loop spans 15 amino acids. The CDR3 region is CASSSPIAGNTEAFF. The CDR3 region has the DNA TGTGCCAGCAGTTCCCCTATCGCTGGAAACACTGAAGCTTTCTTT.

This clonotype occurred a few times. The chain couples TRBV7-9 to TRBJ1-2, with TRBD1 matching 7 bases. Looked up from germline, CDR1 is SEHNR and CDR2 is FQNEAQ (reference sequence). Trimming took 5 bases from V and 7 from J; bases not matched to a gene: 10. The CDR3 has 14 amino acids. CDR3 region: CASSRTGSVGGYTF. The CDR3 DNA is TGTGCCAGCAGCCGGACAGGATCGGTGGGTGGCTACACCTTC.

This clonotype turned up a few times. This chain uses TRBV27 with TRBJ1-2, with TRBD1 as a possible D gene (6 bases). This CDR3 has 16 residues. In germline, CDR1 is MNHEY, CDR2 SMNVEV (reference sequence). V was shortened by 5 bases and J by 5 bases, with 21 bases between the two germline ends. The CDR3 DNA reads TGTGCCAGCAGTCCCGACGGGGGGGCAATAAAGTATGGCTACACCTTC. It specifies CASSPDGGAIKYGYTF.

A few counts support this clonotype. The chain joins TRBV20-1 to TRBJ1-1; 8 bases map to TRBD1. Germline V gene data show CDR1 as DFQATT and CDR2 as SNEGSKA (reference sequence). Trimming at V came to 1 base and at J to 6 bases, leaving 10 bases not matched to a gene. This CDR3 region has 15 residues. The CDR3 DNA follows: TGCAGTGCTAGAGCCCGGACAGGGTTTGGGGCTGAAGCTTTCTTT. The encoded protein is CSARARTGFGAEAFF.

This clonotype was recorded a few times. The gene calls are TRBV4-2 and TRBJ1-4; D gene unclear. V dropped 5 bases and J dropped 15 bases, with 16 bases sitting between them. Germline V lookup: CDR1 LGHNA, CDR2 YNFKEQ. The CDR3 runs to 12 residues. The CDR3: CASSVANLDLFF. CDR3 nucleotides: TGTGCCAGCAGCGTCGCGAACCTTGACTTGTTTTTT.

This clonotype appeared a few times. The CDR3 here is CASSFLPRGLAGNEQFF. The DNA of the CDR3 is TGTGCCAGCAGCTTTTTACCCCGGGGACTAGCGGGGAATGAGCAGTTCTTC. The chain recombines TRBV6-2 or TRBV6-3 with TRBJ2-1; 13 bases agree with TRBD2. The CDR3 consists of 17 residues. V lost 6 bases, J lost 7 bases, and 12 bases stayed unmatched. Germline CDR1 MNHEY, CDR2 SVGEGT.

This clonotype was counted a few times. The chain has TRBV21-1 and TRBJ2-5; TRBD2 is taken as the D call from the table, unchecked against the DNA. TRBV21-1 is classified as a pseudogene. The CDR3 extends over 16 amino acids. The CDR3 spells CASTTMPSGGKETQYF. The CDR3 coding sequence is TGTGCCAGCACAACGATGCCTAGCGGAGGAAAAGAGACCCAGTACTTC.

The chain joins TRBV5-4 to TRBJ1-1; D perhaps matches TRBD1 (5 bases). Germline lookup yields CDR1 SGHNT and CDR2 YYREEE (reference sequence). The V end lost 4 bases, the J end lost 8 bases, and 18 bases lay between the germline ends. CDR3 length: 14 amino acids. The CDR3 loop reads CASSAQGISREAFF. The CDR3 bases are TGTGCCAGCAGCGCGCAGGGTATCTCGAGAGAAGCTTTCTTT. Complete variable domain (other parts from reference TRBV5-4 and TRBJ1-1): ETGVTQSPTHLIKTRGQQVTLRCSSQSGHNTVSWYQQALGQGPQFIFQYYREEENGRGNFPPRFSGLQFPNYSSELNVNALELDDSALYLCASSAQGISREAFFGQGTRLTVV.

The chain combines TRBV7-2 with TRBJ1-5, with D tentatively TRBD1 (5 bases). CDR1 SGHTA and CDR2 FQGNSA come from the germline V gene. CDR3 length: 14 residues. The V and J ends lost 0 bases and 7 bases respectively, with 10 bases between them. Here the CDR3 DNA reads TGTGCCAGCAGCTTAGCAGGGGTTGTCCAGCCCCAGCATTTT. Translating it yields CASSLAGVVQPQHF.

The chain employs TRBV9 and TRBJ2-1; 8 bases map to TRBD2. The CDR3 length is 16 residues. Looked up from germline, CDR1 is SGDLS and CDR2 is YYNGEE. With V trimmed by 0 bases and J by 0 bases, 2 bases remained unmatched. Here the CDR3 reads CASSVVGTSSYNEQFF. The CDR3 DNA follows: TGTGCCAGCAGCGTAGTGGGGACTAGCTCCTACAATGAGCAGTTCTTC.

V usage is TRBV7-6 and J usage is TRBJ2-1; a weak D match, TRBD1 (5 bases). The CDR3 totals 14 residues. Trimming left V 4 bases short and J 3 bases short, with 10 bases between. CDR1 and CDR2 from the germline V gene are SGHVS and FNYEAQ. The DNA for the CDR3 is TGTGCCAGCAGCTCCAGGGCCCTCTACAATGAGCAGTTCTTC. It specifies CASSSRALYNEQFF.

The chain links TRBV20-1 to TRBJ2-2; D ambiguous. Trimming stripped 3 bases from V and 4 bases from J, with 6 bases between. This CDR3 has 12 amino acids. Germline V gene sequence: CDR1 DFQATT, CDR2 SNEGSKA (reference sequence). The CDR3 reads CSASSGTGELFF. CDR3 coding DNA: TGCAGTGCTAGTTCGGGCACCGGGGAGCTGTTTTTT.

This clonotype was recorded a few times. V and J are TRBV24-1 and TRBJ2-2, with a tentative D call TRBD1 (5 bases). V lost 5 bases and J 6 bases, leaving 9 bases between the germline ends. The germline V gene encodes CDR1 KGHDR and CDR2 SFDVKD. There are 13 residues in the CDR3. The DNA of the CDR3 is TGTGCCACCAGTGCAGCAGGGTCCGGGGAGCTGTTTTTT. Amino acids: CATSAAGSGELFF.

This clonotype was counted only a few times. The chain uses TRBV4-3 and TRBJ2-1; 8 positions agree with TRBD1. CDR3 length: 18 amino acids. V trimming: 0 bases; J trimming: 8 bases; junction bases outside the gene matches: 15. Germline CDR1 is LGHNA and CDR2 is YSLEER. The CDR3 region has the DNA TGCGCCAGCAGCCAAGACGGATTAGGACAGGGAATTATAGATGAGCAGTTCTTC. As protein: CASSQDGLGQGIIDEQFF.

This clonotype was observed a few times. V is TRBV5-1 and J is TRBJ1-4, with D possibly matching TRBD1 (5 bases). Trimming took 4 bases from V and 7 from J, leaving 17 bases between them. Looked up from germline, CDR1 is SGHRS and CDR2 is YFSETQ. This CDR3 has 15 amino acids. CDR3: CASSLYGAAGEKLFF. CDR3 DNA sequence: TGCGCCAGCAGCCTATACGGGGCCGCGGGTGAAAAACTGTTTTTT.

This clonotype was recorded many times. The chain has TRBV29-1 and TRBJ2-3; no clear D gene. The V end lost 2 bases, the J end lost 1 base, and 10 bases lay between the germline ends. Germline V gives CDR1 SQVTM, CDR2 ANQGSEA. CDR3 length equals 14 residues. CDR3 residues: CSVELGIRTDTQYF. Here the CDR3 DNA reads TGCAGCGTTGAATTGGGGATACGCACAGATACGCAGTATTTT.

This clonotype has just a few counts. The chain couples TRBV13 to TRBJ2-3; tentative D call: TRBD1 (6 bases). The V gene lost 5 bases and the J gene lost 2 bases, with 17 bases spanning the gap. CDR1 is PRHDT, CDR2 FYEKMQ, per germline (reference sequence). This CDR3 has 16 residues. CDR3 coding DNA: TGTGCCAGCAGCCCCCTGAAGCGGACAGCCACAGATACGCAGTATTTT. It is translated as CASSPLKRTATDTQYF.